This T cell receptor (beta chain) was recorded in a study of blood T cell repertoires in COVID-19. Study as a whole: The origin of the acute and convalescent COVID-19 samples was the United States, Italy and Spain. T cells, B-cell-depleted T cells, or PBMCs supplied cDNA or gDNA.

This clone was detected only a few times. Authors' methods: Reference gene primer amplification gave nucleated cell count estimates. The repertoire was sequenced with immunoSEQ multiplex PCR; TCRdb's copy has only in-frame clones and lacks some. Clone size and the V and J calls come from that table; the DNA yielded D and trimming. The sample consists of some 200,000 clones, about nine tenths of them appearing once. Sequenced input: peripheral blood. The clonotype comes from a man of 80 years or more with acute or convalescent COVID-19.

DNA of the CDR3: TGTGCCAGCAGCTACGGACTAGCTGGCAATGAGCAGTTCTTC. It specifies CASSYGLAGNEQFF. This chain links TRBV9 with TRBJ2-1, with 8 bases lining up with TRBD2. The length of the CDR3 is 14 residues. Germline loops: CDR1 SGDLS, CDR2 YYNGEE. V shed 4 bases and J 6 bases; nucleotides not matched to a gene: 6.